These 15 T cell receptor beta chains share one sample of origin, sequenced in a study of blood T cell repertoires in COVID-19. Some clones are missing from TCRdb's copy, which holds only in-frame ones; the method was immunoSEQ multiplex PCR. The sample includes a few hundred thousand clones, 65% to 90% of them seen just once. The sample was peripheral blood. The receptors stem from a man in his forties or fifties with acute or convalescent COVID-19.

V usage is TRBV11-2 and J usage is TRBJ2-1; 8 positions match TRBD1. The CDR3 loop spans 12 amino acids. Germline V gives CDR1 SGHAT, CDR2 FQNNGV. V gave up 5 bases and J gave up 8 bases; unmatched junction bases: 2. The CDR3: CASSGQGHEQFF. CDR3 nucleotides: TGTGCCAGCAGCGGACAGGGCCATGAGCAGTTCTTC.

This clone occurred a few times. The chain is built from TRBV11-2 and TRBJ2-1; TRBD1 matches at 8 bases. CDR1 SGHAT and CDR2 FQNNGV come from the germline V gene. The CDR3 extends over 14 amino acids. The V segment lost 6 bases and the J segment 7 bases; nucleotides outside the gene matches: 8. CDR3 amino acids: CASSQGARANEQFF. In nucleotides, the CDR3 is TGTGCCAGCAGTCAGGGGGCCCGGGCAAATGAGCAGTTCTTC.

This clone was counted a few times. The rearrangement uses TRBV9 and TRBJ2-7; TRBD1 matches 9 bases. J gave up 4 bases and V 4 bases, and 9 bases lay outside the gene matches. CDR1 and CDR2 (germline): SGDLS, YYNGEE. The CDR3 is 15 amino acids. The CDR3 reads CASSPSPGQGYEQYF. In DNA form, the CDR3 reads TGTGCCAGCAGCCCATCTCCGGGACAGGGTTACGAGCAGTACTTC.

This sequence joins TRBV18 and TRBJ2-3; D unresolved. V lost 3 bases to trimming and J lost 0 bases, with 10 bases between them. Germline V gene sequence: CDR1 KGHSH, CDR2 LQKENI. The CDR3 has 15 residues. CDR3 bases: TGTGCCAGCTCACCCCAGGATGGGAGCACAGATACGCAGTATTTT. It yields the protein CASSPQDGSTDTQYF.

The gene calls are TRBV2 and TRBJ1-5; a possible D gene is TRBD1 (6 bases). Germline V CDR1 and CDR2: SNHLY, FYNNEI. Trimming took off 6 bases at V and 2 bases at J, with 14 bases between the two ends. The CDR3 loop spans 15 amino acids. The CDR3: CASRDTGMGNQPQHF. CDR3 DNA sequence: TGTGCCAGCAGAGATACAGGGATGGGCAATCAGCCCCAGCATTTT.

This chain links TRBV19 with TRBJ1-5; no firm D call. Deletions cut 6 bases from V and 5 bases from J, with 14 bases between. The germline V gene has CDR1 LNHDA and CDR2 SQIVND (reference sequence). The CDR3 consists of 14 residues. This chain's CDR3 is CASRVHVPDQPQHF. CDR3 coding DNA: TGTGCCAGTAGAGTACATGTCCCCGATCAGCCCCAGCATTTT.

The gene calls are TRBV6-5 and TRBJ2-6; the D gene is possibly TRBD2 (7 bases). V lost 4 bases to trimming and J lost 3 bases, with 13 bases between them. This CDR3 has 16 amino acids. The germline V gene has CDR1 MNHEY and CDR2 SVGAGI. The CDR3 here is CASSSRGGIGANVLTF. The CDR3, as DNA: TGTGCCAGCAGTTCTAGGGGGGGGATTGGGGCCAACGTCCTGACTTTC.

The rearrangement uses TRBV19 and TRBJ2-3; no firm D call. Trimming took off 4 bases at V and 5 bases at J, with 4 bases between the two ends. CDR1 and CDR2 (germline): LNHDA, SQIVND (reference sequence). The CDR3 is made up of 11 amino acids. CDR3 residues: CASSSGDTQYF. The CDR3 nucleotides read TGTGCCAGTAGTAGCGGAGATACGCAGTATTTT.

This clone was observed once. The chain links TRBV7-8 to TRBJ2-3; 7 bases are shared with TRBD1. V shed 5 bases and J 6 bases; nucleotides not matched to a gene: 11. This CDR3 region has 15 residues. Looked up from germline, CDR1 is SGHVS and CDR2 is FQNEAQ. Written as DNA, the CDR3 is TGTGCCAGCAGCCCCCCCAAGACAGGGTCGGATACGCAGTATTTT. It codes for CASSPPKTGSDTQYF. Together with reference TRBV7-8 and TRBJ2-3, the CDR3 gives the full variable domain: GAGVSQSPRYKVAKRGQDVALRCDPISGHVSLFWYQQALGQGPEFLTYFQNEAQLDKSGLPSDRFFAERPEGSVSTLKIQRTQQEDSAVYLCASSPPKTGSDTQYFGPGTRLTVL.

This sequence joins TRBV6-6 and TRBJ2-4; D might be TRBD1 (5 bases). Germline CDR1 MNHNY, CDR2 SVGAGI (reference sequence). The germline V and J ends were trimmed by 7 bases and 8 bases, with 12 bases remaining between them. This CDR3 has 12 amino acids. Written as DNA, the CDR3 is TGTGCCAGCAATACGGCCAGGGACATTCAGTACTTC. Translated, it gives CASNTARDIQYF.

The V and J genes are TRBV11-2 and TRBJ1-2, with D uncertain. The CDR3 extends over 13 amino acids. In germline, CDR1 is SGHAT, CDR2 FQNNGV. The V gene lost 5 bases and the J gene lost 4 bases, with 11 bases spanning the gap. The CDR3 DNA is TGTGCCAGCAGCCCGGGTGGGAGCTATGGCTACACCTTC. Protein product: CASSPGGSYGYTF.

The chain recombines TRBV18 with TRBJ2-1, with D perhaps matching TRBD1 (6 bases). This CDR3 has 15 amino acids. Germline V gene data show CDR1 as KGHSH and CDR2 as LQKENI. Deletions cut 5 bases from V and 4 bases from J, with 15 bases between. This chain's CDR3 is CASSSDLGGYNEQFF. Written as DNA, the CDR3 is TGTGCCAGCTCATCGGATCTAGGGGGTTACAATGAGCAGTTCTTC.

This clone was observed once. This rearrangement joins TRBV7-9 to TRBJ2-5, with D perhaps matching TRBD1 (5 bases). V dropped 2 bases and J dropped 3 bases, with 13 bases sitting between them. The CDR3 is 15 residues long. Germline V gives CDR1 SEHNR, CDR2 FQNEAQ (reference sequence). Here the CDR3 DNA reads TGTGCCAGCAGCTTACTTGTTGGACAAAAAGAGACCCAGTACTTC. The encoded protein is CASSLLVGQKETQYF.

The chain joins TRBV27 to TRBJ1-2; the match to TRBD1 covers 11 bases. The CDR3 runs 15 residues. Germline V CDR1 and CDR2: MNHEY, SMNVEV (reference sequence). The ends lost 3 bases at V and 7 bases at J; junction bases unmatched: 7. CDR3 protein: CASSFKGQGVFGYTF. CDR3 in DNA: TGTGCCAGCAGTTTTAAGGGACAGGGGGTTTTTGGCTACACCTTC.

This chain uses TRBV18 with TRBJ2-3; 7 bases are shared with TRBD2. Germline CDR1 is KGHSH and CDR2 is LQKENI. The CDR3 spans 16 residues. V trimming: 4 bases; J trimming: 2 bases; junction bases outside the gene matches: 9. The CDR3 reads CASSRMTGGSTDTQYF. As DNA, the CDR3 is TGTGCCAGCTCACGAATGACGGGGGGATCCACAGATACGCAGTATTTT.